This TCR beta chain was sequenced during a study of blood T cell repertoires in COVID-19. Study as a whole: Sources were T cells, B-cell-depleted T cells, or PBMCs; the material itself was cDNA or gDNA.

The assay was immunoSEQ multiplex PCR, and TCRdb's table has in-frame clones only and misses some. The sample has around 140,000 clones, about nine tenths seen once. Input material: peripheral blood. The receptor was derived from a man in his fifties or sixties who had recovered from COVID-19.

CDR3 sequence: CASSVRVAGNTIYF. DNA of the CDR3: TGTGCCAGCAGTGTTCGGGTCGCTGGAAACACCATATATTTT. The rearrangement links TRBV2 to TRBJ1-3; D is unresolved. Germline assignment: CDR1 SNHLY and CDR2 FYNNEI. Deletions cut 4 bases from V and 2 bases from J, with 9 bases between. CDR3 size: 14 residues. The full variable domain, with the rest looked up from reference TRBV2 and TRBJ1-3, is EPEVTQTPSHQVTQMGQEVILRCVPISNHLYFYWYRQILGQKVEFLVSFYNNEISEKSEIFDDQFSVERPDGSNFTLKIRSTKLEDSAMYFCASSVRVAGNTIYFGEGSWLTVV.